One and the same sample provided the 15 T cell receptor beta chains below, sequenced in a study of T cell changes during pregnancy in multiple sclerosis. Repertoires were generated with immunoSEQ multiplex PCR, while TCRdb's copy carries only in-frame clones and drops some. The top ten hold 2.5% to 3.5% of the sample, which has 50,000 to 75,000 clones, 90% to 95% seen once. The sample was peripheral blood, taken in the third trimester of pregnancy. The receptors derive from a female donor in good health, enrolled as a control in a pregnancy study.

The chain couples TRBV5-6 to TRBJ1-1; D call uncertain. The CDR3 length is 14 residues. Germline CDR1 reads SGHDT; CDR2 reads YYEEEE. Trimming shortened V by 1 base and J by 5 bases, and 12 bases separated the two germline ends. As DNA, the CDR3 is TGTGCCAGCAGCTTGAACGGGTGGCGGACTGAAGCTTTCTTT. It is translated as CASSLNGWRTEAFF. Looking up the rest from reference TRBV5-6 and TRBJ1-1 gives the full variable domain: DAGVTQSPTHLIKTRGQQVTLRCSPKSGHDTVSWYQQALGQGPQFIFQYYEEEERQRGNFPDRFSGHQFPNYSSELNVNALLLGDSALYLCASSLNGWRTEAFFGQGTRLTVV.

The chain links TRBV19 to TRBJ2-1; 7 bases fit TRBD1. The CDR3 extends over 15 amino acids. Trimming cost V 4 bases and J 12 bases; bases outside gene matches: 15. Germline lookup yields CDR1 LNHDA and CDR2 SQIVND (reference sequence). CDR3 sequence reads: CASSTNRGNGPVQFF. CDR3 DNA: TGTGCCAGTAGTACAAACAGGGGCAACGGTCCGGTGCAGTTCTTC.

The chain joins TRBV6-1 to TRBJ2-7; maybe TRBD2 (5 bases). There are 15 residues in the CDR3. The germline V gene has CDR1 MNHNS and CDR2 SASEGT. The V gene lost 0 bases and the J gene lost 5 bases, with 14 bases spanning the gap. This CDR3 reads CASSEATRVFDEQYF. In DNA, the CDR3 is TGTGCCAGCAGTGAAGCGACGAGGGTATTTGACGAGCAGTACTTC.

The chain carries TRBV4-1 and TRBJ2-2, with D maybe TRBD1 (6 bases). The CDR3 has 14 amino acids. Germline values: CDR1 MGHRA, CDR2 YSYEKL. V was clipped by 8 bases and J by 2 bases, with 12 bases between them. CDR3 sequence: CASAQGGNTGELFF. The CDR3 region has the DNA TGCGCCAGCGCACAGGGCGGAAACACCGGGGAGCTGTTTTTT.

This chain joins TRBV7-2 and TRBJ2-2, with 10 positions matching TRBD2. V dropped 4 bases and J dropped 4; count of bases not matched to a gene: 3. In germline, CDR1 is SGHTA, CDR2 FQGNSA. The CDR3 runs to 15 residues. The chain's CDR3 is CASSSRLAGTGELFF. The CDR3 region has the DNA TGTGCCAGCAGCTCCAGACTAGCGGGCACCGGGGAGCTGTTTTTT.

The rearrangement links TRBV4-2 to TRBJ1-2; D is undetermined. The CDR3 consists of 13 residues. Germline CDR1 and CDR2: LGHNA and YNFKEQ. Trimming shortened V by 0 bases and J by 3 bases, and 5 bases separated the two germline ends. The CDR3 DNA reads TGTGCCAGCAGCCAAGATAGAGACTATGGCTACACCTTC. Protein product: CASSQDRDYGYTF.

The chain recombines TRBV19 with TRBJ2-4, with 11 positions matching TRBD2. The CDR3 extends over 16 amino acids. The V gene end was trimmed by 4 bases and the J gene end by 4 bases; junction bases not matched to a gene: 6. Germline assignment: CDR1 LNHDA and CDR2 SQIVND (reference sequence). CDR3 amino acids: CASSTLAGGYKNIQYF. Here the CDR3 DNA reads TGTGCCAGTAGTACGTTAGCGGGGGGGTATAAAAACATTCAGTACTTC.

CDR3: CAISPRTSGRRTGELFF. The CDR3 DNA reads as TGTGCCATCAGTCCCCGGACTAGCGGGAGAAGGACCGGGGAGCTGTTTTTT. This chain joins TRBV10-3 and TRBJ2-2; 13 nucleotides match TRBD2. Losses at the gene ends were 5 bases for V and 5 bases for J; bases not matched to a gene: 8. The CDR3 extends over 17 amino acids. Germline V lookup: CDR1 ENHRY, CDR2 SYGVKD.

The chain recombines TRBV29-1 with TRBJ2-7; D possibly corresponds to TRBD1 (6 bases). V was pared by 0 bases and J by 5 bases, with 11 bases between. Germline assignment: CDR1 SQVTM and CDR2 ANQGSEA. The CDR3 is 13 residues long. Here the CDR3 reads CSVEENRADEQYF. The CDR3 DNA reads TGCAGCGTTGAAGAAAACAGGGCCGACGAGCAGTACTTC.

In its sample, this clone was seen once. DNA for the CDR3: TGTGCCAGCAGGGGGGGTAGCGGGAGGGAGGGGAACATTCAGTACTTC. It translates to CASRGGSGREGNIQYF. This sequence joins TRBV28 and TRBJ2-4; 11 bases map to TRBD2. The V and J ends lost 6 bases and 7 bases, in that order; junction bases with no gene match: 11. Germline CDR1 and CDR2: MDHEN and SYDVKM. The CDR3 has 16 residues.

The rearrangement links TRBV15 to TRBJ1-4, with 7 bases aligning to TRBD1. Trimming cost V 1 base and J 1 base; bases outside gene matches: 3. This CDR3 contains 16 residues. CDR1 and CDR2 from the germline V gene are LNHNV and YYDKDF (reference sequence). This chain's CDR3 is CATSRGGDRTNEKLFF. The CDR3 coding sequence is TGTGCCACCAGCAGAGGAGGGGACAGAACTAATGAAAAACTGTTTTTT.

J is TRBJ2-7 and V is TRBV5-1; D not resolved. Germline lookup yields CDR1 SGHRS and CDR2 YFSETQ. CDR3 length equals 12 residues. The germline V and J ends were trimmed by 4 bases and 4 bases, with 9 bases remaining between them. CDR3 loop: CASSDFNYEQYF. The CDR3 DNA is TGCGCCAGCAGCGACTTTAATTACGAGCAGTACTTC. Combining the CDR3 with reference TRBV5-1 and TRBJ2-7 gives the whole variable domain KAGVTQTPRYLIKTRGQQVTLSCSPISGHRSVSWYQQTPGQGLQFLFEYFSETQRNKGNFPGRFSGRQFSNSRSEMNVSTLELGDSALYLCASSDFNYEQYFGPGTRLTVT.

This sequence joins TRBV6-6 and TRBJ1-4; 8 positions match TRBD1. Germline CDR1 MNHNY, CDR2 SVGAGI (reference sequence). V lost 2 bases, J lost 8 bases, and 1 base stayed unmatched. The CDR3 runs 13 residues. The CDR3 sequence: CASSYRDREKLFF. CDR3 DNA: TGTGCCAGCAGTTACCGGGACAGGGAAAAACTGTTTTTT.

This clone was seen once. CDR3 loop: CASSWGTGVHTEAFF. The DNA of the CDR3 is TGTGCCAGCAGCTGGGGGACAGGGGTGCACACTGAAGCTTTCTTT. The gene calls are TRBV5-6 and TRBJ1-1, with 10 bases identical to TRBD1. J gave up 3 bases and V 3 bases, and 5 bases lay outside the gene matches. Germline loops: CDR1 SGHDT, CDR2 YYEEEE. The CDR3 sequence is 15 residues long.

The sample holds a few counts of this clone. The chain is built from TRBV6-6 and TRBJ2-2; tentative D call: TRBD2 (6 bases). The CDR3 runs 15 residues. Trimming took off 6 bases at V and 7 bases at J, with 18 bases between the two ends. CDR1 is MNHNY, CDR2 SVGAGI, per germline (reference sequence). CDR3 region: CASSSGGYLGGELFF. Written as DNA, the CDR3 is TGTGCCAGCAGCAGCGGAGGGTACCTAGGCGGGGAGCTGTTTTTT.